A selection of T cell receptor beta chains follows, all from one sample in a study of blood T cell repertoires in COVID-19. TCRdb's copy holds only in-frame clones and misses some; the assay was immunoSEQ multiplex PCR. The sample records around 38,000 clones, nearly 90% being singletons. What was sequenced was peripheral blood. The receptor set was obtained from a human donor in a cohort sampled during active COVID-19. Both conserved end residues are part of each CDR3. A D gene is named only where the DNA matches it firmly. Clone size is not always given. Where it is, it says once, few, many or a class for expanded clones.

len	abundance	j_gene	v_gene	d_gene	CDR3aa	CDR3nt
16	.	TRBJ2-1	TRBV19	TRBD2	CASSAQPGLAGNEQFF	TGTGCCAGTAGTGCCCAGCCGGGACTAGCGGGCAATGAGCAGTTCTTC
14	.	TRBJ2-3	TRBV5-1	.	CASSLNLATDTQYF	TGCGCCAGCAGCTTGAACTTAGCCACAGATACGCAGTATTTT
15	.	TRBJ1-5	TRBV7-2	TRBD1	CASSLPGQGSQPQHF	TGTGCCAGCAGCCTTCCGGGACAGGGTAGTCAGCCCCAGCATTTT
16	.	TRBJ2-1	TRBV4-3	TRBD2	CASSQDGGDSYNEQFF	TGCGCCAGCAGCCAAGATGGGGGGGACTCCTACAATGAGCAGTTCTTC
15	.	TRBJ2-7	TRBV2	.	CASSEALQSSYEQYF	TGTGCCAGCAGTGAAGCACTACAAAGCTCCTACGAGCAGTACTTC
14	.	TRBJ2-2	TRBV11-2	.	CASSLVRGTGELFF	TGTGCCAGCAGCTTAGTGCGGGGAACCGGGGAGCTGTTTTTT
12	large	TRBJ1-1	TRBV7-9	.	CASSDMNTEAFF	TGTGCCAGCAGTGACATGAACACTGAAGCTTTCTTT
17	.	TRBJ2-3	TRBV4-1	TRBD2	CASSQDSERGGRDTQYF	TGCGCCAGCAGCCAAGATTCCGAGCGGGGGGGCAGAGATACGCAGTATTTT
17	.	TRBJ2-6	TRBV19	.	CASTDRTGFAGANVLTF	TGTGCCAGTACCGACCGAACAGGGTTTGCTGGGGCCAACGTCCTGACTTTC
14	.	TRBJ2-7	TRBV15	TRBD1	CATSRRRQGNEQYF	TGTGCCACCAGCAGACGTCGACAGGGAAACGAGCAGTACTTC
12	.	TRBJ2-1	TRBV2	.	CASSYSGNEQFF	TGTGCCAGCAGTTACTCGGGCAATGAGCAGTTCTTC
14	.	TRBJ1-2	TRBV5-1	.	CASSLQTANYGYTF	TGCGCCAGCAGCTTACAGACAGCTAACTATGGCTACACCTTC
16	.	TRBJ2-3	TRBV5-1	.	CASSFVTPRGTDTQYF	TGCGCCAGCAGCTTTGTAACTCCCCGGGGCACAGATACGCAGTATTTT
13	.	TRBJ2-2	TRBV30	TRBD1	CAWSGQGSGELFF	TGTGCCTGGAGTGGACAGGGGTCGGGGGAGCTGTTTTTT
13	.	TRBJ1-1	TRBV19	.	CASSGQLSTEAFF	TGTGCCAGTAGTGGGCAGTTAAGCACTGAAGCTTTCTTT
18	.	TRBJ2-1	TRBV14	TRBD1	CASSQGSWTGQTYNEQFF	TGTGCCAGCAGCCAAGGCTCCTGGACAGGTCAAACTTACAATGAGCAGTTCTTC
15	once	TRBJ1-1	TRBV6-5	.	CASRTWTVRNTEAFF	TGTGCCAGCAGAACCTGGACAGTGAGGAACACTGAAGCTTTCTTT
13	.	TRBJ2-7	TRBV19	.	CASSIQRSYEQYF	TGTGCCAGTAGTATACAACGGTCCTACGAGCAGTACTTC
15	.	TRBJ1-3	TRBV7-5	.	CARTPKGQGQNTIYF	TGTGCCAGAACCCCTAAGGGACAGGGTCAAAACACCATATATTTT
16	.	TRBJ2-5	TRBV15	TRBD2	CATSRGWGTSQETQYF	TGTGCCACCAGCAGAGGTTGGGGGACTAGTCAAGAGACCCAGTACTTC
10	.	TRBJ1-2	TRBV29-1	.	CSVGTVGYTF	TGCAGCGTTGGGACAGTTGGCTACACCTTC
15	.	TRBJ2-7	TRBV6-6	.	CASSPSPERGYEQYF	TGTGCCAGCAGTCCCTCGCCGGAAAGGGGGTACGAGCAGTACTTC
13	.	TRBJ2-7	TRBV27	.	CASSLAQGYEQYF	TGTGCCAGCAGTTTGGCTCAGGGCTACGAGCAGTACTTC
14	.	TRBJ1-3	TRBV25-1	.	CASTDRGTGNTIYF	TGTGCCAGCACCGACCGGGGGACTGGAAACACCATATATTTT
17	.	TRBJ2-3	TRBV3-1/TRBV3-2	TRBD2	CASSPVLAGGITDTQYF	TGTGCCAGCAGCCCCGTCCTAGCGGGGGGGATCACAGATACGCAGTATTTT
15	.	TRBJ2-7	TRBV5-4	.	CASSLGGGARSEQYF	TGTGCCAGCAGCTTGGGAGGAGGAGCCAGGTCCGAGCAGTACTTC
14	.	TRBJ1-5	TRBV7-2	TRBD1	CASSVQGTRQPQHF	TGTGCCAGCAGCGTACAGGGGACTCGGCAGCCCCAGCATTTT
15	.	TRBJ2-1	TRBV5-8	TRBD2	CASSLWLAGRNEQFF	TGTGCCAGCAGCTTGTGGCTAGCGGGGAGGAATGAGCAGTTCTTC
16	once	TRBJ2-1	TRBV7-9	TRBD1	CASTPSTGGAYNEQFF	TGTGCCAGCACCCCGAGCACAGGGGGCGCCTACAATGAGCAGTTCTTC
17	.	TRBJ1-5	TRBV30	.	CAWSEGFRSGAHQPQHF	TGTGCCTGGAGTGAAGGCTTCAGGTCAGGGGCCCATCAGCCCCAGCATTTT
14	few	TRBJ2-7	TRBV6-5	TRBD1	CASSYGDSTYEQYF	TGTGCCAGCAGTTACGGGGACAGCACCTACGAGCAGTACTTC
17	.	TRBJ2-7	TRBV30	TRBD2	CAWSVGRGAGVSDEQYF	TGTGCCTGGAGTGTAGGTCGCGGAGCGGGAGTATCCGACGAGCAGTACTTC
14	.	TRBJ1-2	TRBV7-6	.	CASSLGAGWNGYTF	TGTGCCAGCAGCTTAGGAGCAGGGTGGAATGGCTACACCTTC
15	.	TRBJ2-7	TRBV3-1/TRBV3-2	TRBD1	CASSTKGTGCYEQYF	TGTGCCAGCAGCACCAAGGGGACAGGATGCTACGAGCAGTACTTC
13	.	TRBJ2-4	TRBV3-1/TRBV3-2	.	CASSLQPGHSNYF	TGTGCCAGCAGCCTCCAACCGGGACATAGCAATTACTTC
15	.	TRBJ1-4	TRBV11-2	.	CASSLEHGSYEKLFF	TGTGCCAGCAGCTTAGAGCACGGGAGTTATGAAAAACTGTTTTTT
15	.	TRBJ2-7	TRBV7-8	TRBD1	CASSLGTGDSYEQYF	TGTGCCAGCAGCTTAGGGACAGGGGACTCCTACGAGCAGTACTTC
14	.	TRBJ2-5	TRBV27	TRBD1	CASSLTGDWETQYF	TGTGCCAGCAGTTTAACAGGGGATTGGGAGACCCAGTACTTC
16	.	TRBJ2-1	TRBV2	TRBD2	CASSGFGEGSYNEQFF	TGTGCCAGCAGTGGTTTTGGGGAGGGCTCCTACAATGAGCAGTTCTTC
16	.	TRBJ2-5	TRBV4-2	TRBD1	CASSQEGTGDQETQYF	TGTGCCAGCAGCCAAGAAGGGACAGGGGACCAAGAGACCCAGTACTTC
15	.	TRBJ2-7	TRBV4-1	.	CASSQLGGLGYEQYF	TGCGCCAGCAGCCAACTCGGGGGACTCGGGTACGAGCAGTACTTC
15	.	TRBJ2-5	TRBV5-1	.	CASSPGTAGKETQYF	TGCGCCAGCAGTCCAGGTACGGCAGGAAAAGAGACCCAGTACTTC
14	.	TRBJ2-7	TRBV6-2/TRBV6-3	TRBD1	CASSYSDRGHEQYF	TGTGCCAGCAGTTACTCCGACAGGGGGCACGAGCAGTACTTC
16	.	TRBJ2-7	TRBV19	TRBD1	CASRRGTGTGAYEQYF	TGTGCCAGTAGGAGGGGAACCGGGACAGGGGCCTACGAGCAGTACTTC
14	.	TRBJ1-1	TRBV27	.	CASSRRHLNTEAFF	TGTGCCAGCAGTAGACGACATTTGAACACTGAAGCTTTCTTT
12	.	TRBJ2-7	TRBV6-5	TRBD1	CASRQGSYEQYF	TGTGCCAGCCGACAGGGTTCCTACGAGCAGTACTTC
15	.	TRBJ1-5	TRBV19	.	CASSIGPHSNQPQHF	TGTGCCAGTAGTATTGGGCCACATAGCAATCAGCCCCAGCATTTT
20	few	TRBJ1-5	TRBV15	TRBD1	CATSRSYGPISTGGNQPQHF	TGTGCCACCAGCAGAAGTTACGGCCCGATCTCCACAGGGGGCAATCAGCCCCAGCATTTT
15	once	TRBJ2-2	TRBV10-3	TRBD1	CAISESVQGAGELFF	TGTGCCATCAGTGAGTCGGTCCAGGGGGCTGGGGAGCTGTTTTTT
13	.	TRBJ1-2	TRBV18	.	CASSPSRVEGYTF	TGTGCCAGCTCTCCTTCCAGGGTAGAAGGCTACACCTTC
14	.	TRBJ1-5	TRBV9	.	CASSPGRVGQPQHF	TGTGCCAGCAGCCCTGGGAGGGTGGGACAGCCCCAGCATTTT
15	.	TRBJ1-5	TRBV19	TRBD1	CASSIVGGGSQPQHF	TGTGCCAGTAGTATAGTAGGAGGGGGCAGTCAGCCCCAGCATTTT